The next 27 T cell receptor beta chains were all read from a single sample in a study of shared clonotypes between healthy human individuals. Assay used: immunoSEQ multiplex PCR; TCRdb lists only in-frame clones, some missing. The sample lists about 2.4 million clones; under 95% were seen once. Sequenced: naive CD4+ T cells from PBMCs. The subset: CD45RA+ positively selected. These receptors all stem from a man aged 18 to 30 in good health. Some clones in this sample may be carry-over from other donors' samples.

This rearrangement joins TRBV4-3 to TRBJ2-3, with D hard to call. The CDR3 consists of 16 residues. Trimming took off 2 bases at V and 0 bases at J, with 12 bases between the two ends. In germline, CDR1 is LGHNA, CDR2 YSLEER. CDR3 bases: TGCGCCAGCAGCCAACTCCCACCCCCTAGCACAGATACGCAGTATTTT. This translates into CASSQLPPPSTDTQYF.

The V gene is TRBV30, the J gene TRBJ1-1; the D is unclear. Trimming left V 4 bases short and J 1 base short, with 16 bases between. The CDR3 consists of 15 residues. CDR1 and CDR2 from the germline V gene are GTSNPN and SVGIG (reference sequence). Here the CDR3 reads CAWIFRIRQNTEAFF. The CDR3 bases are TGTGCCTGGATTTTTCGCATCAGGCAGAACACTGAAGCTTTCTTT.

This clone has more than one count but fewer than ten. This chain links TRBV7-8 with TRBJ2-1; TRBD1 might be the D (6 bases). The CDR3 length is 15 residues. Germline V lookup: CDR1 SGHVS, CDR2 FQNEAQ. V lost 1 base and J lost 7, with 14 bases in between. In nucleotides, the CDR3 is TGTGCCAGCAGCTTAGGGCCCAACAGGGTGAATGAGCAGTTCTTC. Its protein product is CASSLGPNRVNEQFF. The full variable domain, its missing parts supplied by reference TRBV7-8 and TRBJ2-1, is GAGVSQSPRYKVAKRGQDVALRCDPISGHVSLFWYQQALGQGPEFLTYFQNEAQLDKSGLPSDRFFAERPEGSVSTLKIQRTQQEDSAVYLCASSLGPNRVNEQFFGPGTRLTVL.

The genes are TRBV4-3 and TRBJ1-6; D unclear. There are 13 residues in the CDR3. Germline V CDR1 and CDR2: LGHNA, YSLEER. V was clipped by 5 bases and J by 9 bases, with 11 bases between them. The CDR3: CASSSIGSSPLHF. CDR3 in DNA: TGCGCCAGCAGCAGTATTGGAAGTTCACCCCTCCACTTT.

This chain joins TRBV29-1 and TRBJ2-5, with D hard to call. Germline V gene lookup returns CDR1 SQVTM and CDR2 ANQGSEA. Trimming removed 4 bases at V and 4 bases at J, with 13 bases between. This CDR3 contains 13 residues. CDR3 amino acids: CSVVGYMVETQYF. The CDR3 DNA reads TGCAGCGTTGTGGGCTATATGGTAGAGACCCAGTACTTC.

V is TRBV11-2 and J is TRBJ2-2; TRBD2 is a possible D gene (5 bases). CDR1 is SGHAT and CDR2 is FQNNGV in the germline V gene. The CDR3 has 17 amino acids. The V end was cut by 1 base, the J end by 5 bases, with 17 bases between. This CDR3 reads CASSLGRTPTGTGELFF. The CDR3 region has the DNA TGTGCCAGCAGCTTAGGCCGGACCCCAACGGGGACCGGGGAGCTGTTTTTT.

The J gene is TRBJ2-7, the V gene TRBV21-1. TRBV21-1 is a pseudogene locus. The CDR3 has 17 residues. CDR3 loop: CASSSYGGETVTYEQYF. DNA of the CDR3: TGTGCCAGCAGCTCATATGGTGGGGAGACAGTCACCTACGAGCAGTACTTC.

The chain has TRBV4-1 and TRBJ1-1; no clear D gene. CDR1 is MGHRA, CDR2 YSYEKL, per germline. The V and J ends lost 8 bases and 11 bases respectively, with 15 bases between them. CDR3 length: 11 residues. The CDR3 sequence: CASPGLGTAFF. Written as DNA, the CDR3 is TGCGCCAGCCCAGGCCTTGGAACGGCTTTCTTT.

The CDR3 DNA sequence: TGTGCCAGCAGTTTAGCCGGGACCACCCTACATAATAACTATGGCTACACCTTC. It specifies CASSLAGTTLHNNYGYTF. The chain recombines TRBV28 with TRBJ1-2, with a possible D match to TRBD1 (5 bases). The germline gives CDR1 MDHEN, CDR2 SYDVKM. Trimming took off 2 bases at V and 1 base at J, with 20 bases between the two ends. The CDR3 has 18 residues.

The CDR3 loop reads CASSEGDRLNQPQHF. As DNA, the CDR3 is TGTGCCAGCAGTGAGGGGGACAGACTCAATCAGCCCCAGCATTTT. The chain links TRBV6-1 to TRBJ1-5; TRBD1 matches at 7 bases. This CDR3 region has 15 residues. After removal of 3 bases from V and 3 bases from J, the junction contained 5 bases not matched to a gene. Per the germline V gene, CDR1 is MNHNS and CDR2 is SASEGT.

The chain employs TRBV13 and TRBJ2-1, with D possibly matching TRBD2 (6 bases). V was pared by 5 bases and J by 6 bases, with 11 bases between. The CDR3 is 13 amino acids. Germline CDR1 and CDR2: PRHDT and FYEKMQ (reference sequence). CDR3 sequence reads: CASSQRLVNEQFF. The CDR3 DNA sequence: TGTGCCAGCAGCCAAAGACTAGTCAATGAGCAGTTCTTC.

The chain uses TRBV12-5 and TRBJ2-2, with a possible D match to TRBD1 (5 bases). This CDR3 spans 13 amino acids. Trimming took off 6 bases at V and 4 bases at J, with 9 bases between the two ends. Germline CDR1 LGHNT, CDR2 FRNRAP. The CDR3 protein is CASGPGFTGELFF. The CDR3 nucleotides read TGTGCTAGTGGCCCAGGGTTCACCGGGGAGCTGTTTTTT.

The chain carries TRBV6-1 and TRBJ1-1, with a weak D call TRBD1 (5 bases). The CDR3 extends over 14 amino acids. Trimming shortened V by 2 bases and J by 6 bases, and 13 bases separated the two germline ends. From germline, CDR1 is MNHNS and CDR2 SASEGT. The CDR3 DNA follows: TGTGCCAGCAGTGAATTATTGGGGGGTCCTGAAGCTTTCTTT. Amino acids: CASSELLGGPEAFF.

This chain links TRBV28 with TRBJ2-7; a weak D match, TRBD1 (6 bases). Germline values: CDR1 MDHEN, CDR2 SYDVKM. Trimming removed 6 bases at V and 0 bases at J, with 18 bases between. The CDR3 extends over 16 amino acids. CDR3 nucleotides: TGTGCCAGCAGCCCCAGGGGACGGCCGAGCTCCTACGAGCAGTACTTC. Protein sequence: CASSPRGRPSSYEQYF.

This chain uses TRBV5-1 with TRBJ2-3, with D perhaps matching TRBD2 (6 bases). This CDR3 has 15 amino acids. The germline V and J ends were trimmed by 0 bases and 5 bases, with 13 bases remaining between them. Germline V CDR1 and CDR2: SGHRS, YFSETQ. CDR3 region: CASSLESDGGDTQYF. The CDR3 nucleotides are TGCGCCAGCAGCTTGGAGAGCGACGGGGGAGATACGCAGTATTTT.

This sequence joins TRBV5-1 and TRBJ1-1; D ambiguous. In germline, CDR1 is SGHRS, CDR2 YFSETQ. The length of the CDR3 is 14 residues. Trimming stripped 0 bases from V and 4 bases from J, with 10 bases between. The CDR3 spells CASSLGQRPTEAFF. The CDR3 DNA sequence: TGCGCCAGCAGCTTGGGGCAGAGACCCACTGAAGCTTTCTTT.

The chain has TRBV9 and TRBJ2-3; D might be TRBD2 (6 bases). V dropped 4 bases and J dropped 6 bases, with 15 bases sitting between them. The V gene's germline CDR1 is SGDLS and CDR2 YYNGEE. The CDR3 runs 14 residues. The CDR3: CASSSRPGGDTQYF. The CDR3 region has the DNA TGTGCCAGCAGCTCTCGGCCCGGGGGTGATACGCAGTATTTT. The variable domain in full, completed from reference TRBV9 and TRBJ2-3, reads DSGVTQTPKHLITATGQRVTLRCSPRSGDLSVYWYQQSLDQGLQFLIQYYNGEERAKGNILERFSAQQFPDLHSELNLSSLELGDSALYFCASSSRPGGDTQYFGPGTRLTVL.

The gene calls are TRBV9 and TRBJ2-1; a weak D match, TRBD2 (6 bases). The germline V gene has CDR1 SGDLS and CDR2 YYNGEE. V was cut by 3 bases and J by 0 bases, with 13 bases left in between. The CDR3 runs to 16 residues. The CDR3 DNA is TGTGCCAGCAGCGCGGATAGCGGAAGCTCCTACAATGAGCAGTTCTTC. Amino acids: CASSADSGSSYNEQFF.

The chain employs TRBV9 and TRBJ2-1, with 11 bases lining up with TRBD2. Germline CDR1 SGDLS, CDR2 YYNGEE. The V and J ends lost 0 bases and 8 bases, in that order; junction bases with no gene match: 7. The CDR3 extends over 16 amino acids. The CDR3 coding sequence is TGTGCCAGCAGCGTAGGTAGCGGGAGGGCGGACTATGAGCAGTTCTTC. Its protein is CASSVGSGRADYEQFF.

J is TRBJ2-1 and V is TRBV10-1; TRBD2 might be the D (5 bases). The CDR3 contains 13 residues. Trimming took off 3 bases at V and 8 bases at J, with 11 bases between the two ends. Germline V lookup: CDR1 WNHNN, CDR2 SYGVQD (reference sequence). This CDR3 reads CASSDPPRDEQFF. The CDR3 DNA follows: TGCGCCAGCAGTGACCCCCCGAGGGATGAGCAGTTCTTC.

Points on this clone: The sample has other DNA sequences that encode this CDR3 too. This sequence joins TRBV5-1 and TRBJ2-6; D is undetermined. The germline V gene has CDR1 SGHRS and CDR2 YFSETQ. The CDR3 extends over 15 amino acids. The V and J ends lost 0 bases and 0 bases respectively, with 4 bases between them. CDR3 sequence reads: CASSLDVSGANVLTF. As DNA, the CDR3 is TGCGCCAGCAGCTTGGATGTCTCTGGGGCCAACGTCCTGACTTTC. Full variable domain (missing parts from reference TRBV5-1 and TRBJ2-6): KAGVTQTPRYLIKTRGQQVTLSCSPISGHRSVSWYQQTPGQGLQFLFEYFSETQRNKGNFPGRFSGRQFSNSRSEMNVSTLELGDSALYLCASSLDVSGANVLTFGAGSRLTVL.

The V and J genes are TRBV5-1 and TRBJ2-3; D uncertain. Germline lookup yields CDR1 SGHRS and CDR2 YFSETQ. V lost 0 bases and J 0 bases, leaving 11 bases between the germline ends. The CDR3 is made up of 16 amino acids. The CDR3 DNA follows: TGCGCCAGCAGCTTGGGGCTATTCTCTAGCACAGATACGCAGTATTTT. Translated, it gives CASSLGLFSSTDTQYF.

This clone was observed a single time. This CDR3 is also generated by other DNA sequences in the sample. The chain carries TRBV29-1 and TRBJ2-1, with unresolved D. CDR1 and CDR2 (germline): SQVTM, ANQGSEA. The CDR3 contains 11 residues. Trimming stripped 3 bases from V and 4 bases from J, with 4 bases between. The CDR3 loop reads CSVDRYNEQFF. For the CDR3, the DNA is TGCAGCGTTGATAGATACAATGAGCAGTTCTTC.

As regards this clone: This sample also contains other DNA sequences that code for the same CDR3. This chain links TRBV5-4 with TRBJ2-6, with 7 bases that match TRBD1. Germline V gene sequence: CDR1 SGHNT, CDR2 YYREEE (reference sequence). The CDR3 runs 17 residues. Trimming at V came to 4 bases and at J to 1 base, leaving 8 bases not matched to a gene. The CDR3 DNA is TGTGCCAGCAGCCATCCGGGACAGACTTCTGGGGCCAACGTCCTGACTTTC. Its translation: CASSHPGQTSGANVLTF.

The rearrangement links TRBV5-1 to TRBJ2-2; the D is unclear. The length of the CDR3 is 16 residues. With 2 bases removed from V and 4 bases from J, the gap between germline ends came to 15 bases. Germline V gene lookup returns CDR1 SGHRS and CDR2 YFSETQ. The CDR3 DNA reads TGCGCCAGCAGCTTCGGACGGTCTTCGAGCACCGGGGAGCTGTTTTTT. Amino acid sequence: CASSFGRSSSTGELFF.

Regarding this clone: The sample carries other DNA sequences with the same CDR3. The V call is TRBV29-1, the J call TRBJ1-1, with D unresolved. V was pared by 4 bases and J by 5 bases, with 8 bases between. Germline V CDR1 and CDR2: SQVTM, ANQGSEA. CDR3 length equals 11 residues. CDR3 bases: TGCAGCGTTGGCGGTGTGACTGAAGCTTTCTTT. It encodes CSVGGVTEAFF.

The V gene is TRBV4-1, the J gene TRBJ2-1, with 7 nucleotides matching TRBD2. V lost 5 bases to trimming and J lost 5 bases; unmatched junction nucleotides: 12. Germline values: CDR1 MGHRA, CDR2 YSYEKL. The CDR3 has 16 residues. This CDR3 reads CASSSWGSGANNEQFF. The CDR3 bases are TGCGCCAGCAGCTCCTGGGGAAGCGGGGCCAACAATGAGCAGTTCTTC.